Below are 32 T cell receptor beta chains sequenced from a single sample in a study of Tregs in tolerant kidney transplant recipients (dated 2019 in TCRdb). Library creation used the immunoSEQ multiplex PCR assay. TCRdb's version of the immuneACCESS table is confined to in-frame rearrangements and falls short of the full clone set. An unresolved V gene accounts for under half of the shortfall where checked; the remainder is of unknown origin. This sample's table lists about 23,000 clones. The ten biggest clones cover approximately 4.1% of the sample. Taken with the paper, the label for time point translates to: 6 months after combined kidney and bone marrow transplant. Transplants used related donors with nonmyeloablative bone marrow transplantation; mixed chimerism was transient in the human trials. Sequences were derived from CD4+ T cells from blood (PBMCs), sampled 6 months after the transplant. All receptors derive from a human patient who received a combined kidney and bone marrow transplant. Following a transplant, a fraction of the T cells may be traceable to the graft donor.

Remarks on this clone: From the germline J gene comes the end of the CDR3, since the read stops 3 residues before it. The V gene is TRBV7-8, the J gene TRBJ2-1; no definite D call. The CDR3 runs 15 residues. The V end lost 5 bases, the J end lost 2 bases, and 13 bases lay between the germline ends. CDR1 is SGHVS, CDR2 FQNEAQ, per germline. CDR3 sequence reads: CASSPRRLPYNEQFF. Incomplete CDR3 DNA: TGTGCCAGCAGCCCACGGCGGCTACCCTACAATGAG. The whole variable domain, filled in from reference TRBV7-8 and TRBJ2-1, reads GAGVSQSPRYKVAKRGQDVALRCDPISGHVSLFWYQQALGQGPEFLTYFQNEAQLDKSGLPSDRFFAERPEGSVSTLKIQRTQQEDSAVYLCASSPRRLPYNEQFFGPGTRLTVL.

As for this clone: The read comes to an end 3 residues before the CDR3 does, leaving the germline J gene to fill in the end. J is TRBJ1-2 and V is TRBV5-1, with TRBD1 matching 12 bases. The germline V gene has CDR1 SGHRS and CDR2 YFSETQ. The V segment lost 4 bases and the J segment 4 bases; nucleotides outside the gene matches: 5. This CDR3 is built from 15 residues. The CDR3 DNA, read in part, is TGCGCCAGCAGCCTAGGGACAGGGGGCGTCTATGGC. Translation: CASSLGTGGVYG. The CDR3, in full, reads CASSLGTGGVYGYTF.

Regarding this clone: The CDR3 end lies 3 residues beyond the end of the read and is filled in from the germline J gene. This chain links TRBV6-2 or TRBV6-3 with TRBJ2-3; 13 positions match TRBD2. Germline CDR1 is MNHEY and CDR2 is SVGEGT. Trimming cost V 5 bases and J 6 bases; bases outside gene matches: 8. This CDR3 comprises 16 residues. CDR3 loop: CASSPRGTSGADTQYF. Incomplete CDR3 DNA: TGTGCCAGCAGTCCCCGGGGGACTAGCGGGGCGGATACG.

The sequenced CDR3 bases are TGTGCCAGCAGTGACGACAGCTACGAG. Amino acids: CASSDDSYE. The full CDR3 sequence reads CASSDDSYEQYF. The chain couples TRBV6-2 or TRBV6-3 to TRBJ2-7; maybe TRBD1 (5 bases). With the read ending 3 residues before the CDR3 end, the germline J gene is used to fill in that end. This CDR3 region has 12 residues. Germline V gene sequence: CDR1 MNHEY, CDR2 SVGEGT. V was trimmed by 5 bases and J by 3 bases, leaving 8 bases between them.

Concerning this clone itself: The read is 3 residues too short to cover the CDR3 end, so that end is filled in from the germline J gene. This chain uses TRBV7-2 with TRBJ1-2; D remains ambiguous. Germline V gives CDR1 SGHTA, CDR2 FQGNSA. The CDR3 sequence is 14 residues long. The V end lost 2 bases, the J end lost 4 bases, and 11 bases lay between the germline ends. CDR3 amino acids: CASSLSGLTYGYTF. CDR3 DNA (partial): TGTGCCAGCAGCTTAAGTGGGCTGACCTATGGC.

Details on this clone: The CDR3 goes on 3 residues after the read ends, and that part is filled in from the germline J gene. The J gene is TRBJ1-1, the V gene TRBV7-4; D not certain. V was pared by 2 bases and J by 0 bases, with 7 bases between. There are 14 residues in the CDR3. Germline CDR1 reads SGHVT; CDR2 reads SQSDAQ. The CDR3: CASSLLTMNTEAFF. The sequenced part of the CDR3 DNA is TGTGCCAGCAGCTTATTAACTATGAACACTGAA.

To note about this clone: The read ends 3 residues early relative to the CDR3; the germline J gene fills the gap. J is TRBJ1-4 and V is TRBV30, with D tentatively TRBD1 (5 bases). V was pared by 1 base and J by 6 bases, with 6 bases between. The germline gives CDR1 GTSNPN, CDR2 SVGIG (reference sequence). The CDR3 runs to 12 residues. The sequenced CDR3 bases are TGTGCCTGGAGTGGGGGGGATGAAAAA. Translation gives CAWSGGDEK. The whole CDR3 sequence is CAWSGGDEKLFF.

Comment on this clone: The CDR3 is cut off 3 residues early in the read; its end comes from the germline J gene. This chain connects TRBV27 to TRBJ2-2, with D possibly matching TRBD2 (6 bases). The V end lost 7 bases, the J end lost 0 bases, and 9 bases lay between the germline ends. The germline V gene has CDR1 MNHEY and CDR2 SMNVEV (reference sequence). The CDR3 consists of 14 residues. CDR3 protein: CASTSVSNTGELFF. CDR3 bases read: TGTGCCAGCACTAGCGTATCGAACACCGGGGAG.

Here the CDR3 reads CSVRGTGRYEQYF. The CDR3 DNA, read in part, is TGCAGCGTTCGTGGGACAGGGAGGTACGAG. V gene TRBV29-1 combines with J gene TRBJ2-7, with 9 nucleotides matching TRBD1. The read ends 3 residues shy of where the CDR3 ends; the end is completed using the germline J gene. J lost 4 bases, V lost 5 bases, and 6 bases had no gene match. Per germline, CDR1 SQVTM and CDR2 ANQGSEA. The CDR3 is 13 amino acids.

On this clone itself: Read sequence stops 3 residues before the CDR3 end, and the germline J gene provides the missing end. The rearrangement uses TRBV19 and TRBJ2-5; D uncertain. The length of the CDR3 is 14 residues. CDR1 and CDR2 (germline): LNHDA, SQIVND (reference sequence). V lost 1 base, J lost 2 bases, and 8 bases lay in between. Partial CDR3 DNA: TGTGCCAGTAGTATAGGTAAAATACAAGAGACC. Translated: CASSIGKIQET. The CDR3 in its entirety is CASSIGKIQETQYF.

In the case of this clone: Coverage ceases 3 residues before the CDR3 finishes, and the germline J gene fills in the end. The chain carries TRBV13 and TRBJ1-1; no definite D call. The CDR3 extends over 17 amino acids. Trimming took 0 bases from V and 0 from J, leaving 14 bases between them. Germline values: CDR1 PRHDT, CDR2 FYEKMQ (reference sequence). The sequenced CDR3 bases are TGTGCCAGCAGCTTAGGCGGTATGGGCCTCATGAACACTGAA. Translating it yields CASSLGGMGLMNTE. The CDR3 in full is CASSLGGMGLMNTEAFF.

A word on this clone: The read finishes 3 residues shy of the CDR3 end, and the germline J gene is used to complete it. V gene TRBV10-3 combines with J gene TRBJ1-5, with a weak D call TRBD1 (5 bases). V was clipped by 4 bases and J by 2 bases, with 12 bases between them. CDR3 length equals 15 residues. The V gene's germline CDR1 is ENHRY and CDR2 SYGVKD. CDR3: CAISGGVRGNQPQHF. The DNA read from the CDR3 is TGTGCCATCAGTGGAGGGGTCCGGGGCAATCAGCCC.

This clone registers medium-sized by frequency. Coverage ceases 3 residues before the CDR3 finishes, and the germline J gene fills in the end. This chain joins TRBV4-1 and TRBJ1-6; possibly TRBD1 for D (5 bases). The V gene lost 2 bases and the J gene lost 7 bases, with 12 bases spanning the gap. From germline, CDR1 is MGHRA and CDR2 YSYEKL. The CDR3 length is 15 residues. CDR3 DNA (partial): TGCGCCAGCAGCCAAACCAACGAGGGGAATTCACCC. This encodes CASSQTNEGNSP. The CDR3, in full, reads CASSQTNEGNSPLHF.

The CDR3 here is CASSDSGRAGNIQYF. The part of the CDR3 DNA that was read is TGTGCCAGCAGCGATAGCGGGAGGGCCGGAAACATT. The V call is TRBV5-6, the J call TRBJ2-4, with 11 bases lining up with TRBD2. The read ends 3 residues shy of where the CDR3 ends; the end is completed using the germline J gene. The CDR3 is 15 amino acids. The junction had 6 bases not matched to a gene; V was cut back by 4 bases and J by 6 bases. Germline CDR1 reads SGHDT; CDR2 reads YYEEEE.

A remark on this clone: The read terminates 3 residues ahead of where the CDR3 ends, so the germline J gene completes it. This rearrangement joins TRBV6-2 or TRBV6-3 to TRBJ2-4; TRBD1 agrees at 7 bases. The ends lost 7 bases at V and 6 bases at J; junction bases unmatched: 3. CDR3 length equals 12 residues. Per germline, CDR1 MNHEY and CDR2 SVGEGT. CDR3 DNA (partial): TGTGCCAGCAAGCGACAGGGAAACATT. The encoded protein is CASKRQGNI. Given in full, the CDR3 is CASKRQGNIQYF.

Details on this clone: The read terminates 3 residues before the CDR3 end, so the remaining end is supplied by the germline J gene. This chain links TRBV10-2 with TRBJ2-7; 10 bases are a match to TRBD2. The J segment lost 4 bases and the V segment lost 6 bases, leaving 12 bases of the junction unmatched. Germline lookup yields CDR1 WSHSY and CDR2 SAAADI. The length of the CDR3 is 16 residues. The CDR3 is CASRVTGTSVGYEQYF. Incomplete CDR3 DNA: TGCGCCAGCAGGGTGACAGGGACTAGCGTTGGGTACGAG.

Remarks on this clone: Read coverage stops 3 residues before the CDR3 terminus; the germline J gene supplies the remainder. The chain links TRBV11-2 to TRBJ2-4; a weak D match, TRBD2 (5 bases). V lost 4 bases to trimming and J lost 2 bases, with 12 bases between them. CDR1 is SGHAT and CDR2 is FQNNGV in the germline V gene. This CDR3 spans 15 amino acids. The CDR3 DNA, read in part, is TGTGCCAGCAGCTCCTCGAAGACTACCAAAAACATT. Encoded protein: CASSSSKTTKNI. The entire CDR3 protein is CASSSSKTTKNIQYF.

As concerns this clone: The read stops 3 residues short of the end of the CDR3; the missing end is completed from the germline J gene. This chain links TRBV5-1 with TRBJ2-4, with 9 bases matching TRBD1. Germline lookup yields CDR1 SGHRS and CDR2 YFSETQ. This CDR3 spans 17 amino acids. The J segment lost 2 bases and the V segment lost 3 bases, leaving 9 bases of the junction unmatched. CDR3 DNA, as far as it was read: TGCGCCAGCAGCTCGGGCGACAGGGGGATTACCAAAAACATT. This codes for CASSSGDRGITKNI. In full, the CDR3 is CASSSGDRGITKNIQYF.

A remark on this clone: The read terminates 3 residues ahead of where the CDR3 ends, so the germline J gene completes it. The chain has TRBV19 and TRBJ2-3; 8 nucleotides line up with TRBD1. The CDR3 has 14 residues. Trimming at V came to 10 bases and at J to 4 bases, leaving 10 bases not matched to a gene. Germline V lookup: CDR1 LNHDA, CDR2 SQIVND (reference sequence). Partial CDR3 DNA: TGTGCCACCACGCGGACAGGGAAGGCAGATACG. It encodes CATTRTGKADT. The full CDR3 reads CATTRTGKADTQYF.

On this clone: The CDR3 goes on 3 residues after the read ends, and that part is filled in from the germline J gene. The V gene is TRBV6-1, the J gene TRBJ2-3, with 13 bases fitting TRBD2. The CDR3 is made up of 16 amino acids. Germline lookup yields CDR1 MNHNS and CDR2 SASEGT. Trimming took 1 base from V and 7 from J; bases not matched to a gene: 5. The CDR3 region is CASSEGLAGGLYTQYF. The part of the CDR3 DNA that was read is TGTGCCAGCAGTGAAGGACTAGCGGGGGGATTATATACG.

As to this clone: Read sequence stops 3 residues before the CDR3 end, and the germline J gene provides the missing end. The J gene is TRBJ2-1, the V gene TRBV2, with TRBD2 as a possible D gene (6 bases). CDR3 length: 13 amino acids. Germline CDR1 and CDR2: SNHLY and FYNNEI. V lost 5 bases, J lost 8 bases, and 13 bases lay in between. Here the CDR3 reads CASSWAERDEQFF. CDR3 DNA (partial): TGTGCCAGCAGTTGGGCAGAGCGGGATGAG.

This clone shows up as medium-sized (0.01 to 0.1%) by frequency. The read ends 3 residues before the CDR3 terminus; that terminus is restored from the germline J gene. The chain has TRBV14 and TRBJ2-4, with D tentatively TRBD2 (5 bases). The CDR3 is 15 residues long. The V gene lost 4 bases and the J gene lost 6 bases, with 16 bases spanning the gap. Germline CDR1 is SGHDN and CDR2 is FVKESK. This CDR3 reads CASSLGSGGINIQYF. The sequenced part of the CDR3 DNA is TGTGCCAGCAGCCTAGGGTCCGGAGGAATAAACATT.

About this clone itself: Read data end 3 residues before the CDR3 end; the end is taken from the germline J gene. The chain is built from TRBV5-1 and TRBJ2-5; D is perhaps TRBD1 (6 bases). The germline V gene encodes CDR1 SGHRS and CDR2 YFSETQ. Trimming cost V 0 bases and J 1 base, with 10 bases left between them. The CDR3 has 15 residues. The CDR3 protein is CASSLAPGVQETQYF. Partial CDR3 DNA: TGCGCCAGCAGCTTGGCCCCAGGGGTCCAAGAGACC.

A note on this clone: Coverage ceases 3 residues before the CDR3 finishes, and the germline J gene fills in the end. This chain uses TRBV2 with TRBJ1-1, with no clear D. This CDR3 comprises 11 residues. The germline CDR1 and CDR2 sequences are SNHLY and FYNNEI. The DNA read from the CDR3 is TGTGCCAGCAGTGAAGGTCCAGTG. Protein sequence: CASSEGPV. The full CDR3 is CASSEGPVAFF.

Regarding this clone: From the germline J gene comes the end of the CDR3, since the read stops 3 residues before it. V gene TRBV29-1 combines with J gene TRBJ2-3; 7 nucleotides align to TRBD2. The CDR3 runs to 15 residues. Losses at the gene ends were 6 bases for V and 4 bases for J; bases not matched to a gene: 13. Germline V CDR1 and CDR2: SQVTM, ANQGSEA. CDR3 DNA (partial): TGCAGCGTCCACGGGCTCGCGGGAGCAGCAGATACG. As protein: CSVHGLAGAADT. The complete CDR3 protein is CSVHGLAGAADTQYF.

The sequenced CDR3 bases are TGTGCCAGCAGCCCGGGACTCCTAGTGGGCGGGGAG. It translates to CASSPGLLVGGE. The CDR3 as a whole reads CASSPGLLVGGELFF. The rearrangement joins TRBV11-3 to TRBJ2-2, with D possibly being TRBD2 (6 bases). Coverage ceases 3 residues before the CDR3 finishes, and the germline J gene fills in the end. CDR3 length equals 15 residues. V was cut by 5 bases and J by 7 bases, with 17 bases left in between. CDR1 and CDR2 from the germline V gene are SGHNT and YENEEA.

As concerns this clone: The CDR3 end falls 3 residues outside the read, so it is completed with the germline J gene. The V call is TRBV7-6, the J call TRBJ2-7; maybe TRBD1 (6 bases). Germline V gene data show CDR1 as SGHVS and CDR2 as FNYEAQ. This CDR3 contains 15 residues. V lost 1 base to trimming and J lost 0 bases, with 10 bases between them. CDR3 protein: CASSLGQVASYEQYF. CDR3 bases read: TGTGCCAGCAGCTTAGGACAGGTTGCCTCCTACGAG. Full variable domain (remainder filled in from reference TRBV7-6 and TRBJ2-7): GAGVSQSPRYKVTKRGQDVALRCDPISGHVSLYWYRQALGQGPEFLTYFNYEAQQDKSGLPNDRFSAERPEGSISTLTIQRTEQRDSAMYRCASSLGQVASYEQYFGPGTRLTVT.

A word on this clone: The missing CDR3 end, 3 residues past where the read stops, is filled in from the germline J gene. The rearrangement uses TRBV6-1 and TRBJ2-7; 11 bases match TRBD1. Trimming at V came to 2 bases and at J to 3 bases, leaving 3 bases not matched to a gene. The length of the CDR3 is 15 residues. Germline V CDR1 and CDR2: MNHNS, SASEGT. CDR3 residues: CASSEPDRGRYEQYF. The sequenced part of the CDR3 DNA is TGTGCCAGCAGTGAACCGGACAGGGGGCGCTACGAG.

A note on this clone: The CDR3 goes on 3 residues after the read ends, and that part is filled in from the germline J gene. The chain uses TRBV20-1 and TRBJ2-5, with 7 bases lining up with TRBD1. V was clipped by 2 bases and J by 2 bases; unmatched bases: 2. Germline CDR1 DFQATT, CDR2 SNEGSKA (reference sequence). The CDR3 is 13 amino acids. The part of the CDR3 DNA that was read is TGCAGTGCTAGACGCAGGGGGCAAGAGACC. Translation gives CSARRRGQET. The complete CDR3 reads CSARRRGQETQYF.

On this clone itself: With the read ending 3 residues before the CDR3 end, the germline J gene is used to fill in that end. This sequence joins TRBV7-2 and TRBJ2-5, with 7 positions matching TRBD1. With V trimmed by 10 bases and J by 2 bases, 10 bases remained unmatched. CDR3 length: 14 residues. Looked up from germline, CDR1 is SGHTA and CDR2 is FQGNSA. CDR3 residues: CATNTGAKQETQYF. CDR3 DNA (partial): TGTGCCACCAACACAGGGGCCAAGCAAGAGACC.

In the case of this clone: The observed sequence ends 3 residues before the CDR3 terminus, with the missing tail filled in from the germline J gene. The chain couples TRBV10-3 to TRBJ1-6; no reliable D call. The CDR3 length is 12 residues. V was pared by 8 bases and J by 7 bases, with 9 bases between. Germline CDR1 is ENHRY and CDR2 is SYGVKD. Incomplete CDR3 DNA: TGTGCCATCGGACGGGGAAATTCACCC. It specifies CAIGRGNSP. The whole CDR3 region reads CAIGRGNSPLHF.

A note on this clone: The read terminates 3 residues ahead of where the CDR3 ends, so the germline J gene completes it. J is TRBJ1-2 and V is TRBV20-1; perhaps TRBD1 as D (5 bases). The CDR3 is 15 residues long. Germline V gene data show CDR1 as DFQATT and CDR2 as SNEGSKA (reference sequence). Trimming stripped 0 bases from V and 2 bases from J, with 13 bases between. CDR3 residues: CSARDRAGWNYGYTF. The CDR3 bases that were read are TGCAGTGCTAGAGATCGGGCAGGGTGGAACTATGGC.